This TCR beta chain was profiled in a study of T-cell reconstitution after alpha-beta-depleted transplantation in children. This clonotype was seen ten or more times. The CDR3 loop spans 14 amino acids. Germline lookup yields CDR1 MGHDK and CDR2 SYGVNS. The V gene lost 4 bases and the J gene lost 0 bases, with 10 bases spanning the gap. Unique molecular identifiers featured in how the TCRbeta library was prepared. A single record per CDR3 protein comes from TCRdb applying MiXCR to the PCR reads. The data show some 240,000 distinct CDR3 sequences, around 12% seen once. Specimen: PBMCs from the stem cell graft donor, collected from the stem cell graft. This chain links TRBV25-1 with TRBJ2-7; no firm D call. The clonotype comes from a human donor who donated a stem cell graft to a child with acute lymphoblastic leukemia. The CDR3 sequence: CASSVSGISYEQYF. DNA of the CDR3: TGTGCCAGCAGTGTTTCAGGCATCTCCTACGAGCAGTACTTC.